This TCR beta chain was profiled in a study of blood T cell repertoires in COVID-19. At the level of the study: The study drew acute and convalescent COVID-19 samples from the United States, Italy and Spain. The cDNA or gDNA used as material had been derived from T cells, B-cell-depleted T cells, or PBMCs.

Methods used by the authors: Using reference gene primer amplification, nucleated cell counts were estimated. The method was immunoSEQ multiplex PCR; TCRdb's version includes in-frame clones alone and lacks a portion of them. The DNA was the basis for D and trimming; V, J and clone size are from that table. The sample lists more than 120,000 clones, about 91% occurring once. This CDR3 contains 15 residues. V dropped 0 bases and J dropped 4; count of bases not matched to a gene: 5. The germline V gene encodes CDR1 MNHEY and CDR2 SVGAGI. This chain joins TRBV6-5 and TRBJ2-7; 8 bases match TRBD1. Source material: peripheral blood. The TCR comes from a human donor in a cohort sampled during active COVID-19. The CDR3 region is CASSYSTGAGYEQYF. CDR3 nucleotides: TGTGCCAGCAGTTACTCGACAGGGGCTGGTTACGAGCAGTACTTC.